Sequencing of this T cell receptor (beta chain) was carried out in a study of human T cells and chemical hapten exposure. Time point of the sample: patch test 3, about 24 weeks after DPC sensitization. The treatment was: therapeutic diphenylcyclopropenone sensitization with weekly scalp DPC. The CDR3 is 14 amino acids. V dropped 7 bases and J dropped 4; count of bases not matched to a gene: 8. In the original analysis: Counting gave a median of roughly 97,000 TCRs per sample, with values ranging from about 23,224 to 690,600. MiXCR, applied by TCRdb to the RACE reads, yields one record per CDR3 protein. In this record, the V and J calls reflect TCRdb's handling and not the investigators' own analysis. Of roughly 200,000 distinct CDR3 sequences in the sample, 20% to 25% were seen once.

The V and J genes are TRBV12-3 or TRBV12-4 and TRBJ2-7; 9 bases match TRBD1. This TCR was sampled from a woman in her 40s with alopecia areata. Some clones in this sample may be carry-over from other donors' samples. Sequencing was performed on whole blood, taken in connection with sensitization to the hapten diphenylcyclopropenone (DPC). The CDR3 here is CASNLGQGRYEQYF. The CDR3 DNA reads TGTGCCAGCAACTTGGGACAGGGACGGTACGAGCAGTACTTC.